One T cell receptor (beta chain) is described in this entry. Assay used: immunoSEQ multiplex PCR; TCRdb lists only in-frame clones, some missing. The sample shows 95,000 to 150,000 clones, around 87% of them seen only once. This sample was taken from a study of blood T cell repertoires in COVID-19. Study information: Samples of COVID-19 (acute and convalescent) were obtained from the United States, Italy and Spain.

CDR1 and CDR2 from the germline V gene are ENHRY and SYGVKD. This CDR3 contains 14 residues. V shed 10 bases, J shed 5 bases, and the junction held 11 bases outside the gene matches. The chain carries TRBV10-3 and TRBJ1-1; 9 bases line up with TRBD1. This sequence originates from a woman between 45 and 65 years old with acute or convalescent COVID-19. Sequenced input: peripheral blood. This chain's CDR3 is CATTRTGDNTEAFF. The CDR3 DNA reads TGTGCCACCACCCGGACAGGGGACAATACTGAAGCTTTCTTT.